This T cell receptor beta chain emerged from a study of cytomegalovirus exposure and HLA in healthy donors. Overall study context: The Caucasian-associated ancestry cluster held roughly 80% of more than 350 genotyped donors.

The CDR3 length is 15 residues. V lost 0 bases and J lost 5, with 9 bases in between. In germline, CDR1 is SGDLS, CDR2 YYNGEE. Study observations and caveats: Per published reports, the classifier diagnosed cytomegalovirus status with high specificity and sensitivity. Sequencing had likely introduced a cluster of highly shared sequence variants as an artifact.

Amplification used 60 Vbeta primers and 13 Jbeta primers. Clones were sequenced by immunoSEQ multiplex PCR, and TCRdb holds only the in-frame ones, with some missing. The sample has about 240,000 clones; around 80% are singletons. Comments on this clone: As yet, its antigen is unknown.

The receptor's source is a boy between 10 and 17 years old in good health and CMV-seronegative. This sequence joins TRBV9 and TRBJ1-6; a possible D gene is TRBD1 (5 bases). The sample was PBMCs. CDR3 sequence: CASSVGGGDNSPLHF. The CDR3 DNA is TGTGCCAGCAGCGTAGGTGGAGGGGATAATTCACCCCTCCACTTT.